This TCR beta chain was captured by sequencing in a study of shared clonotypes between healthy human individuals. Overall study findings and caveats: Generally, naive subsets came out with larger estimated richness than memory subsets. Only a few donors were included, so the genetic and exposure-history diversity represented was limited.

Splitting of CD4+ cells produced CD45RA+ naive and CD45RA-negative memory subsets. As concerns this clone: No antigen is known for it. The sample holds other DNA sequences that translate to the same CDR3.

Deep was the level used in running the assay. Here immunoSEQ multiplex PCR was the method, and the copy in TCRdb shows in-frame clones only, minus some. Of 300,000 to 350,000 clones in the sample, more than 60% were seen once. V was clipped by 2 bases and J by 4 bases, with 6 bases between them. CDR1 SGHRS and CDR2 YFSETQ come from the germline V gene. The CDR3 is made up of 12 amino acids. This TCR derives from a man under 40 in good health. The sample consisted of memory CD4+ T cells sorted from blood. Subset in this sample: CD45RA-negative fraction. The V call is TRBV5-1, the J call TRBJ2-5; D is possibly TRBD2 (5 bases). CDR3 DNA sequence: TGCGCCAGCAGCTTTGAGGGAGAGACCCAGTACTTC. This codes for CASSFEGETQYF.